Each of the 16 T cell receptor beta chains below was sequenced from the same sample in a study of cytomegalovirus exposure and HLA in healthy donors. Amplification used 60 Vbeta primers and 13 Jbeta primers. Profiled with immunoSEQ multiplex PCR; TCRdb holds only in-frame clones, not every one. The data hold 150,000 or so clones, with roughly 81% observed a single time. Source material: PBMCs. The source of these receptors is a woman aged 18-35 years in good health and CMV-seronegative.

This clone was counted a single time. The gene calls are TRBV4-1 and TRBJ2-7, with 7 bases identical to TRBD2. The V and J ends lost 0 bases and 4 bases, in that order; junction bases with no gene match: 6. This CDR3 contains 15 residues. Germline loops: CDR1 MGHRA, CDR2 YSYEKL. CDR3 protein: CASSQDPAGSYEQYF. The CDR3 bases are TGCGCCAGCAGCCAAGATCCAGCGGGGTCATACGAGCAGTACTTC.

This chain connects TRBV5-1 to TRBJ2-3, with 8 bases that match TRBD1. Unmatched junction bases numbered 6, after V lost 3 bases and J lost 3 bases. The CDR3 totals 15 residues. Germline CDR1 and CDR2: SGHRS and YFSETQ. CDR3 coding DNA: TGCGCCAGCAGCTCAACCGGGGACAGGACAGATACGCAGTATTTT. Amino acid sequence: CASSSTGDRTDTQYF.

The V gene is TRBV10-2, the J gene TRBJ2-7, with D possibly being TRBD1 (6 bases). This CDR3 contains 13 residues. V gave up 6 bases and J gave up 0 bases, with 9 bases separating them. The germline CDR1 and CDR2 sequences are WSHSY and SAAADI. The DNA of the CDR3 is TGCGCCAGCAGAGGACAGTCCTCCTACGAGCAGTACTTC. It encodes CASRGQSSYEQYF.

CDR3 residues: CASRRGQGTEAFF. CDR3 bases: TGTGCCAGTAGGAGGGGGCAGGGCACTGAAGCTTTCTTT. This chain connects TRBV19 to TRBJ1-1; 7 nucleotides agree with TRBD1. Trimming at V came to 6 bases and at J to 4 bases, leaving 5 bases not matched to a gene. The germline V gene encodes CDR1 LNHDA and CDR2 SQIVND (reference sequence). This CDR3 spans 13 amino acids.

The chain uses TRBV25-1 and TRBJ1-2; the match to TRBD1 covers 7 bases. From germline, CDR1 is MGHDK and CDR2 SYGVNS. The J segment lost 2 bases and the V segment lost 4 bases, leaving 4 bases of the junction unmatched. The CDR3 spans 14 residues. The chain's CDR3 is CASSGTTGNYGYTF. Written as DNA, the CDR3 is TGTGCCAGCAGTGGGACGACAGGGAACTATGGCTACACCTTC.

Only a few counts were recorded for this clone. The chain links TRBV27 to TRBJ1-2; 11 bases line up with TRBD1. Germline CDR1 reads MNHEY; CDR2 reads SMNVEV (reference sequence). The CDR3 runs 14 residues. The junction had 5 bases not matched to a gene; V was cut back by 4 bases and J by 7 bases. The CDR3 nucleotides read TGTGCCAGCAGTTCCGGGACAGGGGGTTTTGGCTACACCTTC. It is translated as CASSSGTGGFGYTF.

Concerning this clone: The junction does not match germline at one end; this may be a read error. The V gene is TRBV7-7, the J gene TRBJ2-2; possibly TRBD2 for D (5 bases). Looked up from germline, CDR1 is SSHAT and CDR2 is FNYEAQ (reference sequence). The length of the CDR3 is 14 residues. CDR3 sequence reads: CASSPVRDTGELFF. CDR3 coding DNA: TGTGCTAGCAGCCCCGTGCGGGACACCGGGGAGCTGTTTTTT.

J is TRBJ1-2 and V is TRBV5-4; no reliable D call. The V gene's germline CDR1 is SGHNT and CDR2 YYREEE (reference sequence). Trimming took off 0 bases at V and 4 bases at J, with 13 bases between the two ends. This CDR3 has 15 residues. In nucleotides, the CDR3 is TGTGCCAGCAGCTTGGGGTGGGAGTCTGCCTATGGCTACACCTTC. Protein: CASSLGWESAYGYTF. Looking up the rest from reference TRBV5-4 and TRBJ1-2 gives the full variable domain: ETGVTQSPTHLIKTRGQQVTLRCSSQSGHNTVSWYQQALGQGPQFIFQYYREEENGRGNFPPRFSGLQFPNYSSELNVNALELDDSALYLCASSLGWESAYGYTFGSGTRLTVV.

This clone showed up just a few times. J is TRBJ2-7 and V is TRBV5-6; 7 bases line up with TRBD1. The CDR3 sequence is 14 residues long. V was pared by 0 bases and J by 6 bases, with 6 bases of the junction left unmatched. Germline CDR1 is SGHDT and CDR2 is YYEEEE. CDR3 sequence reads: CASSLAHRGGEQYF. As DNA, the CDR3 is TGTGCCAGCAGCTTGGCCCACAGGGGTGGCGAGCAGTACTTC. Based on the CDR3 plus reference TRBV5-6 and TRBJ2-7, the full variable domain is DAGVTQSPTHLIKTRGQQVTLRCSPKSGHDTVSWYQQALGQGPQFIFQYYEEEERQRGNFPDRFSGHQFPNYSSELNVNALLLGDSALYLCASSLAHRGGEQYFGPGTRLTVT.

The CDR3 sequence is CASSESSVTNYGYTF. The CDR3 bases are TGTGCCAGCAGTGAATCTTCCGTTACTAACTATGGCTACACCTTC. This rearrangement joins TRBV25-1 to TRBJ1-2, with no clear D. Trimming pared 1 base from V and 0 bases from J, leaving 9 bases between. In germline, CDR1 is MGHDK, CDR2 SYGVNS. The CDR3 is made up of 15 amino acids.

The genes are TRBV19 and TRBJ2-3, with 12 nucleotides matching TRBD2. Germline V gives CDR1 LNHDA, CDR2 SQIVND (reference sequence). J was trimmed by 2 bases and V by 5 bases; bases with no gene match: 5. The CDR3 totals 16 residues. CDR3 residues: CASSGRLAGDTDTQYF. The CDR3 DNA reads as TGTGCCAGTAGTGGCCGACTAGCGGGAGACACAGATACGCAGTATTTT. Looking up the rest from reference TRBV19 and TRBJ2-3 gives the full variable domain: DGGITQSPKYLFRKEGQNVTLSCEQNLNHDAMYWYRQDPGQGLRLIYYSQIVNDFQKGDIAEGYSVSREKKESFPLTVTSAQKNPTAFYLCASSGRLAGDTDTQYFGPGTRLTVL.

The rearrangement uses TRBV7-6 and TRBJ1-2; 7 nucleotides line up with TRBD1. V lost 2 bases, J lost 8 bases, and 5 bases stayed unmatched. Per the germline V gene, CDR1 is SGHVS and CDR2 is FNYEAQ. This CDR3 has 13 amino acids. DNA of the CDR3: TGTGCCAGCAGCTTAACCCTGACAGGGGGCTACACCTTC. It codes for CASSLTLTGGYTF.

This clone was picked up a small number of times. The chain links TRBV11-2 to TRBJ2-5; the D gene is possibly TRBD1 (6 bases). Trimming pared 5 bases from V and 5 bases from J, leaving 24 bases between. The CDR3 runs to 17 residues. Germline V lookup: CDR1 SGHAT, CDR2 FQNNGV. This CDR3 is CASSRYAGTGLGETQYF. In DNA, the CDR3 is TGTGCCAGCAGCCGATACGCCGGAACAGGGCTAGGGGAGACCCAGTACTTC.

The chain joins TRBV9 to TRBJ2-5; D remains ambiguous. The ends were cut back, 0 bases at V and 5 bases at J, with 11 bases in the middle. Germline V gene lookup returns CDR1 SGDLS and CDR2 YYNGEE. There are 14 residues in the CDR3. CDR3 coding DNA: TGTGCCAGCAGCGTAGCTTCGCTCGGGGAGACCCAGTACTTC. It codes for CASSVASLGETQYF.

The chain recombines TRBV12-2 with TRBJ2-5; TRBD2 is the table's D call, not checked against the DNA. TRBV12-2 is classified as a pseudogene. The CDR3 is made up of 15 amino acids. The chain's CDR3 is CASRGPAGAGETQYF. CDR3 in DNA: TGTGCAAGTCGCGGCCCTGCGGGGGCAGGGGAGACCCAGTACTTC.

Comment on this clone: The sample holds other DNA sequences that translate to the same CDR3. CDR3 sequence: CASSYLGQGYEQYF. The CDR3 DNA follows: TGTGCCAGCAGTTACTTGGGACAGGGCTACGAGCAGTACTTC. The chain recombines TRBV6-6 with TRBJ2-7, with 9 bases aligning to TRBD1. With 1 base clipped from V and 3 bases from J, the junction kept 1 base outside the gene matches. Germline CDR1 MNHNY, CDR2 SVGAGI (reference sequence). The CDR3 covers 14 residues.